One sample yielded the 10 T cell receptor beta chains listed below, sequenced in a study of blood T cell repertoires in COVID-19. Sequencing was performed with immunoSEQ multiplex PCR; in TCRdb, only in-frame clones are kept and a portion is missing. Altogether 170,000 or so clones are present, more than 70% being singletons, with the ten largest covering around an eighth. Input material: peripheral blood. The receptors come from a young man with active or convalescent COVID-19.

The J gene is TRBJ2-5, the V gene TRBV11-2; TRBD2 aligns across 12 bases. Per the germline V gene, CDR1 is SGHAT and CDR2 is FQNNGV. The V and J ends lost 6 bases and 3 bases, in that order; junction bases with no gene match: 2. This CDR3 region has 14 residues. The CDR3 spells CASSRLAGEETQYF. The CDR3 coding sequence is TGTGCCAGCAGTCGACTAGCGGGAGAAGAGACCCAGTACTTC.

The chain has TRBV14 and TRBJ2-1; no definite D call. V was shortened by 4 bases and J by 5 bases, with 3 bases between the two germline ends. This CDR3 spans 11 amino acids. CDR1 is SGHDN, CDR2 FVKESK, per germline. The CDR3 region is CASSLNNEQFF. DNA of the CDR3: TGTGCCAGCAGCCTCAACAATGAGCAGTTCTTC.

The chain uses TRBV4-3 and TRBJ2-3, with no clear D. The CDR3 sequence is 16 residues long. Germline V gene lookup returns CDR1 LGHNA and CDR2 YSLEER. V lost 4 bases and J 4 bases, leaving 18 bases between the germline ends. The CDR3 nucleotides read TGCGCCAGCAGCCCGCAAGGTTCGGGTGTGGCAGATACGCAGTATTTT. Amino acids: CASSPQGSGVADTQYF.

CDR3 loop: CASSLGQGPQTIQYF. As DNA, the CDR3 is TGTGCCAGCAGCTTAGGACAGGGTCCCCAAACCATTCAGTACTTC. The V call is TRBV5-5, the J call TRBJ2-4; 8 bases map to TRBD1. This CDR3 is built from 15 residues. V dropped 2 bases and J dropped 9; count of bases not matched to a gene: 10. Germline V gene lookup returns CDR1 SGHKS and CDR2 YYEKEE (reference sequence). The full variable domain, with the rest looked up from reference TRBV5-5 and TRBJ2-4, is DAGVTQSPTHLIKTRGQQVTLRCSPISGHKSVSWYQQVLGQGPQFIFQYYEKEERGRGNFPDRFSARQFPNYSSELNVNALLLGDSALYLCASSLGQGPQTIQYFGAGTRLSVL.

V is TRBV21-1 and J is TRBJ2-1; the listed D gene, TRBD1, was not tested against the DNA. TRBV21-1 is a pseudogene. This CDR3 contains 14 residues. CDR3 DNA: TGTGCCAGCAGCAATTGTATCAGGGACAATGAGCAGTTCTTC. Translated: CASSNCIRDNEQFF.

The chain recombines TRBV6-5 with TRBJ2-1; TRBD1 matches 8 bases. The V segment lost 6 bases and the J segment 8 bases; nucleotides outside the gene matches: 6. Germline V gives CDR1 MNHEY, CDR2 SVGAGI. The CDR3 totals 13 residues. DNA for the CDR3: TGTGCCAGCAGGAAGACAGGGGTCCATGAGCAGTTCTTC. Encoded protein: CASRKTGVHEQFF.

This clone was seen only a few times. The rearrangement joins TRBV4-1 to TRBJ1-1, with TRBD1 matching over 7 bases. The CDR3 spans 16 residues. Per the germline V gene, CDR1 is MGHRA and CDR2 is YSYEKL. Trimming took 2 bases from V and 4 from J; bases not matched to a gene: 10. CDR3 DNA sequence: TGCGCCAGCAGCCAAATTGGACAGGCAAGGGGCACTGAAGCTTTCTTT. This gives the protein CASSQIGQARGTEAFF.

V gene TRBV18 combines with J gene TRBJ2-7; D is ambiguous. Germline V gives CDR1 KGHSH, CDR2 LQKENI. V shed 5 bases and J shed 2 bases, with 4 bases lying between them. The CDR3 is 11 residues long. The CDR3 DNA reads TGTGCCAGCTCAGGAGCCTACGAGCAGTACTTC. Encoded protein: CASSGAYEQYF. The complete variable domain, with remaining parts taken from reference TRBV18 and TRBJ2-7, reads NAGVMQNPRHLVRRRGQEARLRCSPMKGHSHVYWYRQLPEEGLKFMVYLQKENIIDESGMPKERFSAEFPKEGPSILRIQQVVRGDSAAYFCASSGAYEQYFGPGTRLTVT.

This chain connects TRBV7-2 to TRBJ2-7, with TRBD2 matching over 14 bases. The ends lost 1 base at V and 2 bases at J; junction bases unmatched: 4. The CDR3 has 17 residues. Germline values: CDR1 SGHTA, CDR2 FQGNSA. The CDR3 coding sequence is TGTGCCAGCAGCTTAGAGACTAGCGGGAGGGCGGCCTACGAGCAGTACTTC. Protein: CASSLETSGRAAYEQYF.

The rearrangement links TRBV6-5 to TRBJ2-3; 8 bases match TRBD2. The germline V gene has CDR1 MNHEY and CDR2 SVGAGI. V shed 5 bases and J 5 bases; nucleotides not matched to a gene: 6. The CDR3 extends over 14 amino acids. The CDR3, as DNA: TGTGCCAGCAGTCCAGCGGGAGCGAGAGATACGCAGTATTTT. Translation gives CASSPAGARDTQYF.